A single sample is the source of the 20 T cell receptor beta chains below, sequenced in a study of response to subunit inactivated influenza vaccine. TCRdb re-called the RT-PCR reads through MiXCR, storing one row per CDR3 protein. Counted here are about 830,000 distinct CDR3 sequences, 15% to 20% occurring once; the ten biggest clones make up 11%. Sequencing used PBMCs from blood, obtained 4 to 6 days after vaccination. All receptors derive from a man aged 50-60 years who received an inactivated influenza vaccine.

This clonotype was seen at least ten times. The chain links TRBV6-5 to TRBJ2-5; 9 bases match TRBD1. The V gene end was trimmed by 3 bases and the J gene end by 6 bases; junction bases not matched to a gene: 11. From germline, CDR1 is MNHEY and CDR2 SVGAGI. This CDR3 is 16 amino acids long. The chain's CDR3 is CASSYRPGQGGQTQYF. The CDR3, as DNA: TGTGCCAGCAGTTATCGCCCGGGACAGGGAGGCCAGACCCAGTACTTC.

The rearrangement joins TRBV4-3 to TRBJ2-5, with a weak D call TRBD2 (5 bases). Germline-derived CDR1 and CDR2 are LGHNA and YSLEER. V dropped 0 bases and J dropped 2 bases, with 13 bases sitting between them. This CDR3 contains 16 residues. CDR3 in amino acids: CASSQDFRGLQETQYF. CDR3 coding DNA: TGCGCCAGCAGCCAAGATTTTCGGGGTTTGCAAGAGACCCAGTACTTC.

The J gene is TRBJ2-2, the V gene TRBV18, with D tentatively TRBD2 (5 bases). Per the germline V gene, CDR1 is KGHSH and CDR2 is LQKENI. CDR3 length: 15 amino acids. V was clipped by 0 bases and J by 5 bases, with 10 bases between them. The CDR3 here is CASSPPHPGTGELFF. DNA of the CDR3: TGTGCCAGCTCACCACCTCACCCGGGAACCGGGGAGCTGTTTTTT.

In its sample, this clonotype was seen a few times. This chain links TRBV20-1 with TRBJ1-1; the D is unclear. The CDR3 loop spans 13 amino acids. V gave up 3 bases and J gave up 6 bases, with 14 bases separating them. CDR1 is DFQATT and CDR2 is SNEGSKA in the germline V gene (reference sequence). The DNA of the CDR3 is TGCAGTGCTAGTCCTACAGTAAAGGCTGAAGCTTTCTTT. Translated, it gives CSASPTVKAEAFF.

This rearrangement joins TRBV9 to TRBJ2-2; the D gene is possibly TRBD2 (6 bases). The CDR3 has 16 residues. V was shortened by 4 bases and J by 1 base, with 14 bases between the two germline ends. In germline, CDR1 is SGDLS, CDR2 YYNGEE. CDR3 bases: TGTGCCAGCAGCCCCCGTTTCGGGGGGAACACCGGGGAGCTGTTTTTT. Its protein product is CASSPRFGGNTGELFF. Together with reference TRBV9 and TRBJ2-2, the CDR3 gives the full variable domain: DSGVTQTPKHLITATGQRVTLRCSPRSGDLSVYWYQQSLDQGLQFLIQYYNGEERAKGNILERFSAQQFPDLHSELNLSSLELGDSALYFCASSPRFGGNTGELFFGEGSRLTVL.

This chain connects TRBV20-1 to TRBJ2-7; D possibly matches TRBD1 or TRBD2 (7 bases each). The V and J ends lost 3 bases and 0 bases respectively, with 12 bases between them. The CDR3 is 14 amino acids. Germline V lookup: CDR1 DFQATT, CDR2 SNEGSKA (reference sequence). CDR3 protein: CSASQGGGSYEQYF. CDR3 nucleotide sequence: TGCAGTGCTAGTCAGGGGGGGGGCTCCTACGAGCAGTACTTC.

This clonotype was found a few times. The genes are TRBV12-3 or TRBV12-4 and TRBJ2-5; D is unclear. V shed 5 bases and J shed 0 bases, with 10 bases lying between them. This CDR3 spans 14 amino acids. In DNA form, the CDR3 reads TGTGCCAGCAGTCGCCCCCCGTACCAAGAGACCCAGTACTTC. Encoded protein: CASSRPPYQETQYF.

J is TRBJ2-3 and V is TRBV20-1; maybe TRBD2 (6 bases). Germline V gene sequence: CDR1 DFQATT, CDR2 SNEGSKA (reference sequence). There are 13 residues in the CDR3. The V gene lost 6 bases and the J gene lost 2 bases, with 12 bases spanning the gap. The CDR3 loop reads CSALGGSTDTQYF. In DNA, the CDR3 is TGCAGTGCCCTGGGGGGTTCCACAGATACGCAGTATTTT.

This clonotype has more than one count but fewer than ten. V is TRBV5-1 and J is TRBJ2-1; no definite D call. This CDR3 spans 16 amino acids. Trimming stripped 2 bases from V and 0 bases from J, with 12 bases between. Germline loops: CDR1 SGHRS, CDR2 YFSETQ. The CDR3 sequence is CASSFVTLSSYNEQFF. CDR3 DNA sequence: TGCGCCAGCAGCTTTGTCACACTGAGCTCCTACAATGAGCAGTTCTTC.

The chain links TRBV6-1 to TRBJ2-5; the D is unclear. The CDR3 runs to 15 residues. Germline V CDR1 and CDR2: MNHNS, SASEGT. Trimming shortened V by 8 bases and J by 0 bases, and 16 bases separated the two germline ends. As DNA, the CDR3 is TGTGCCAGCTCCAGATTGGTCTCGTACCAAGAGACCCAGTACTTC. It encodes CASSRLVSYQETQYF.

V and J are TRBV7-3 and TRBJ2-2; TRBD2 might be the D (6 bases). Germline V gives CDR1 SGHTA, CDR2 FQGTGA. Trimming removed 2 bases at V and 3 bases at J, with 13 bases between. This CDR3 comprises 16 residues. The CDR3 here is CASSLFGGIDTGELFF. The CDR3 nucleotides read TGTGCCAGCAGCTTATTTGGCGGGATAGACACCGGGGAGCTGTTTTTT.

The chain uses TRBV27 and TRBJ2-7; D is possibly TRBD1 (7 bases). Germline loops: CDR1 MNHEY, CDR2 SMNVEV (reference sequence). The V gene lost 3 bases and the J gene lost 2 bases, with 17 bases spanning the gap. The CDR3 has 16 residues. CDR3 amino acids: CASSFTAAGQPYEQYF. The CDR3 nucleotides read TGTGCCAGCAGTTTCACCGCTGCGGGACAGCCCTACGAGCAGTACTTC.

About this clonotype: A much larger clone lies one base from this, so it may be a read error. V usage is TRBV25-1 and J usage is TRBJ1-4, with D possibly TRBD1 on 6 matching bases. V was shortened by 9 bases and J by 0 bases, with 8 bases between the two germline ends. CDR3 length equals 13 residues. Germline CDR1 and CDR2: MGHDK and SYGVNS. The CDR3 reads CARRDTTNEKLFF. CDR3 coding DNA: TGTGCCAGGAGGGACACAACTAATGAAAAACTGTTTTTT.

This chain links TRBV5-1 with TRBJ1-2, with no clear D. CDR1 and CDR2 (germline): SGHRS, YFSETQ. V was cut by 4 bases and J by 7 bases, with 20 bases left in between. The CDR3 sequence is 15 residues long. The CDR3 DNA reads TGCGCCAGCAGCGAAGCTCATGGGGTTACCGTTGGCTACACCTTC. As protein: CASSEAHGVTVGYTF.

The chain employs TRBV7-2 and TRBJ1-1; D gene ambiguous. CDR3 size: 16 residues. Germline CDR1 SGHTA, CDR2 FQGNSA. With 1 base removed from V and 5 bases from J, the gap between germline ends came to 17 bases. The CDR3 bases are TGTGCCAGCAGCTTAGGCGCAACTGAGCCCTGGACTGAAGCTTTCTTT. It specifies CASSLGATEPWTEAFF.

This clonotype was recorded a few times. The rearrangement links TRBV18 to TRBJ2-3; TRBD2 matches 9 bases. The V and J ends lost 0 bases and 1 base, in that order; junction bases with no gene match: 5. CDR1 KGHSH and CDR2 LQKENI come from the germline V gene. The CDR3 loop spans 17 amino acids. CDR3 DNA: TGTGCCAGCTCACCACCATCAGCGGGGGGCCGCACAGATACGCAGTATTTT. Translation gives CASSPPSAGGRTDTQYF.

This clonotype was counted at least ten times. The rearrangement uses TRBV9 and TRBJ2-3; D not certain. The V gene's germline CDR1 is SGDLS and CDR2 YYNGEE. The CDR3 has 15 residues. Deletions cut 0 bases from V and 4 bases from J, with 12 bases between. The DNA for the CDR3 is TGTGCCAGCAGCGTAGTTTGGGGAAGCGCAGATACGCAGTATTTT. Protein product: CASSVVWGSADTQYF.

With respect to this clonotype: The junction departs from the called germline gene at one end, perhaps through a read error. The chain couples TRBV7-2 to TRBJ2-1; D unclear. Germline V gene lookup returns CDR1 SGHTA and CDR2 FQGNSA. CDR3 length equals 11 residues. CDR3 region: CASSTYNEHFF. CDR3 in DNA: TGTGCCAGCAGCACGTACAATGAGCACTTCTTC.

The table lists this clonotype with a few counts. V gene TRBV10-3 combines with J gene TRBJ2-7; D not resolved. Germline CDR1 and CDR2: ENHRY and SYGVKD. The CDR3 is made up of 14 amino acids. The V end lost 0 bases, the J end lost 5 bases, and 11 bases lay between the germline ends. In DNA, the CDR3 is TGTGCCATCAGTGAGTCGGGCAACATCAACGAGCAGTACTTC. Translating gives CAISESGNINEQYF.

The chain links TRBV20-1 to TRBJ2-3; 7 bases align to TRBD2. From germline, CDR1 is DFQATT and CDR2 SNEGSKA (reference sequence). This CDR3 has 14 amino acids. V gave up 6 bases and J gave up 3 bases; unmatched junction bases: 9. CDR3 sequence: CSAPAGPTTDTQYF. In nucleotides, the CDR3 is TGCAGTGCCCCAGCGGGACCAACGACAGATACGCAGTATTTT.